A selection of T cell receptor beta chains follows, all from one sample in a study of blood T cells in healthy people across ages. TCRdb re-called the 5' RACE reads through MiXCR, storing one row per CDR3 protein. This table holds around 800,000 distinct CDR3 sequences, roughly 24% found once. These sequences were also reported in another study, on T cells of mothers and their children.

Material: blood. These TCRs come from a boy aged 5-17 years in good health. Each CDR3 is given with its conserved first and last residue. D genes are given only for firm matches. Rows may omit the clone size; those that give it use once, few, many or a size class.

clone size	V gene	J gene	D gene	CDR3 protein	CDR3 DNA
many	TRBV6-5	TRBJ2-2	TRBD2	CASSLSGPRTGELFF	TGTGCCAGCAGTCTTAGCGGGCCTAGGACCGGGGAGCTGTTTTTT
-	TRBV5-1	TRBJ2-6	TRBD1	CASSVLPTGGVASGANVLTF	TGCGCCAGCAGCGTGCTACCGACAGGGGGAGTTGCATCTGGGGCCAACGTCCTGACTTTC
once	TRBV7-9	TRBJ2-3	-	CASSFHTSPYTDTQYF	TGTGCCAGCAGCTTTCATACCAGTCCCTACACAGATACGCAGTATTTT
once	TRBV20-1	TRBJ2-7	TRBD1	CSATGTGGSEQYF	TGCAGTGCTACCGGGACAGGGGGCTCCGAGCAGTACTTC
-	TRBV12-5	TRBJ2-6	-	CASGLVLGSGANVLTF	TGTGCTAGTGGTTTGGTACTCGGCTCTGGGGCCAACGTCCTGACTTTC
-	TRBV12-3/TRBV12-4	TRBJ2-5	TRBD2	CASRPPSGGRKTQYF	TGTGCCAGCAGACCTCCTAGCGGGGGGCGGAAGACCCAGTACTTC
-	TRBV3-1	TRBJ2-2	-	CASTGTPTGELFF	TGTGCCAGCACCGGGACACCGACCGGGGAGCTGTTTTTT
-	TRBV4-1	TRBJ2-3	-	CASSQGIPAADTQYF	TGCGCCAGCAGCCAAGGGATCCCGGCAGCAGATACGCAGTATTTT
few	TRBV10-3	TRBJ2-7	-	CAISESGPPYEQYF	TGTGCCATCAGTGAGTCGGGCCCTCCCTACGAGCAGTACTTC
-	TRBV7-2	TRBJ2-4	TRBD2	CASSLALGGAGIQYF	TGTGCCAGCAGCTTAGCGCTGGGAGGGGCAGGCATTCAGTACTTC
-	TRBV7-8	TRBJ2-5	-	CASRMTLLRETQYF	TGTGCCAGCCGGATGACACTCTTACGGGAGACCCAGTACTTC
-	TRBV15	TRBJ2-7	TRBD2	CATSSDTSGGAFSYEQYF	TGTGCCACCAGCAGTGACACTAGCGGGGGGGCTTTCTCCTACGAGCAGTACTTC
-	TRBV21-1	TRBJ2-4	-	CASSKIGGAKNIRYF	TGTGCCAGCAGCAAAATAGGGGGGGCCAAAAACATTCGGTACTTC
few	TRBV30	TRBJ2-3	-	CAWSFHTDTQYF	TGTGCCTGGAGTTTTCACACAGATACGCAGTATTTT
-	TRBV9	TRBJ2-7	TRBD2	CASSVAGGSAYEQYF	TGTGCCAGCAGCGTAGCGGGCGGGAGCGCCTACGAGCAGTACTTC
once	TRBV12-3/TRBV12-4	TRBJ2-6	-	CATGFSGANVLTF	TGTGCCACCGGATTCTCTGGGGCCAACGTCCTGACTTTC
few	TRBV10-2	TRBJ2-7	-	CASSEMTDLGGEQYF	TGCGCCAGCAGTGAGATGACGGACCTTGGTGGGGAGCAGTACTTC
-	TRBV20-1	TRBJ1-1	-	CSAPHIDTEAFF	TGCAGTGCTCCACACATCGACACTGAAGCTTTCTTT
-	TRBV20-1	TRBJ2-1	TRBD1	CSARDGGQGDYNEQFF	TGCAGTGCTAGAGATGGCGGACAGGGAGACTACAATGAGCAGTTCTTC
-	TRBV10-3	TRBJ2-7	-	CAISESVGARYGEQYF	TGTGCCATCAGTGAGTCGGTGGGGGCGCGGTATGGCGAGCAGTACTTC
few	TRBV12-3/TRBV12-4	TRBJ1-5	-	CASSTGYNQPQHF	TGTGCCAGCAGCACAGGGTACAATCAGCCCCAGCATTTT
few	TRBV7-9	TRBJ1-2	TRBD1	CASSSRDRVNRHGYTF	TGTGCCAGCAGCTCCCGGGACAGGGTCAATCGTCATGGCTACACCTTC
-	TRBV5-1	TRBJ1-5	TRBD1	CASSLSGGAPQPQHF	TGCGCCAGCAGCTTGTCAGGGGGCGCCCCTCAGCCCCAGCATTTT
-	TRBV20-1	TRBJ2-3	TRBD1	CSAKKQGATDTQYF	TGCAGTGCTAAAAAACAGGGGGCCACAGATACGCAGTATTTT
-	TRBV5-1	TRBJ1-4	-	CASTPEGLREKLFF	TGCGCCAGCACACCCGAGGGGCTAAGGGAAAAACTGTTTTTT
few	TRBV5-1	TRBJ1-2	TRBD1	CASSAPQGGYGYTF	TGCGCCAGCAGCGCCCCTCAGGGGGGCTATGGCTACACCTTC
-	TRBV5-1	TRBJ2-1	TRBD1	CASSFSQGANEQFF	TGCGCCAGCAGCTTTTCTCAGGGGGCGAATGAGCAGTTCTTC
-	TRBV12-3/TRBV12-4	TRBJ2-4	-	CASSLGEINIQYF	TGTGCCAGCAGTTTGGGGGAAATAAACATTCAGTACTTC
few	TRBV2	TRBJ2-7	TRBD2	CASTGTSGVYEQYF	TGTGCCAGCACCGGGACTAGCGGGGTCTACGAGCAGTACTTC
-	TRBV12-3/TRBV12-4	TRBJ2-1	-	CASSLYGTQQFF	TGTGCCAGCAGCCTCTACGGGACGCAGCAGTTCTTC
few	TRBV5-1	TRBJ2-2	TRBD1	CASSEPNRGKVTGELFF	TGCGCCAGCAGTGAACCGAACAGGGGGAAGGTAACCGGGGAGCTGTTTTTT
many	TRBV5-1	TRBJ1-2	TRBD1	CASSFQGADGYTF	TGCGCCAGCAGCTTCCAGGGGGCGGATGGCTACACCTTC
-	TRBV20-1	TRBJ2-5	-	CSAKDSSETQYF	TGCAGTGCTAAGGACAGTTCGGAGACCCAGTACTTC
-	TRBV20-1	TRBJ1-3	-	CSAEVDSGNTIYF	TGCAGTGCCGAGGTTGACTCTGGAAACACCATATATTTT
few	TRBV7-9	TRBJ1-6	-	CASSLAGLGRSYNSPLHF	TGTGCCAGCAGCTTAGCGGGTCTGGGACGTTCCTATAATTCACCCCTCCACTTT
few	TRBV28	TRBJ2-3	TRBD2	CASSFARGDFTDTQYF	TGTGCCAGCAGTTTTGCCCGGGGGGACTTCACAGATACGCAGTATTTT
-	TRBV25-1	TRBJ2-1	TRBD2	CASSPPLAGGWGEQFF	TGTGCCAGCAGTCCTCCCCTAGCGGGGGGGTGGGGTGAGCAGTTCTTC